This T cell receptor (beta chain) originates from a study of regulatory T cells in long-lasting Graves disease. Indicated time point: persistent/refractory GD, antithyroid drugs over 5 years with positive TRAb. Construction of the TCR library relied on RNA isolated from PBMCs. CDR3 regions were amplified by Arm-PCR using iRepertoire HTBI primers to build TCR beta libraries. TCRdb passed the multiplex PCR reads through MiXCR, listing each CDR3 protein once. The sample holds 350,000 to 450,000 distinct CDR3 sequences, 21% seen once. This clonotype came up many times. CDR1 and CDR2 from the germline V gene are MNHEY and SMNVEV (reference sequence). This CDR3 has 13 residues. J lost 6 bases, V lost 6 bases, and 6 bases had no gene match.

The receptor's source is a female donor with Graves disease. Source: peripheral blood mononuclear cells (PBMCs), taken when the disease was refractory, from a patient treated with antithyroid drugs. This chain connects TRBV27 to TRBJ2-7; TRBD1 matches at 9 bases. The CDR3 nucleotides read TGTGCCAGCAGGCGGACAGGGGAGGGCGAGCAGTACTTC. Translation gives CASRRTGEGEQYF.